The TCR beta chain under discussion was sequenced for a study of OX40 agonist ivuxolimab in advanced cancers. Across the study: A male proportion of 82.7% was recorded, with mean age about 60 years and range roughly 23 to 90.

Looked up from germline, CDR1 is MNHEY and CDR2 is SMNVEV (reference sequence). The CDR3 consists of 16 residues. Trimming at V came to 4 bases and at J to 5 bases, leaving 12 bases not matched to a gene. The method was immunoSEQ multiplex PCR; TCRdb's version includes in-frame clones alone and lacks a portion of them. Of approximately 47,000 clones in the sample, around nine tenths were seen once. The chain carries TRBV27 and TRBJ2-5; 8 bases fit TRBD1. The sequence was obtained from an adult with an advanced solid tumor such as melanoma, head and neck, liver or kidney cancer. The input for sequencing was CD4+ or CD8+ T cells sorted from blood, taken in a trial of the OX40 agonist ivuxolimab. The CDR3 loop is CASSSPIDRGSETQYF. The DNA for the CDR3 is TGTGCCAGCAGTTCCCCCATCGACAGGGGTAGTGAGACCCAGTACTTC.